The 31 T cell receptor beta chains below all came from one sample that was sequenced in a study of technical replicates of blood from a few donors. The repertoire was sequenced with immunoSEQ multiplex PCR; TCRdb's copy has only in-frame clones and lacks some. The sample has nearly 80,000 clones; approximately 93% are singletons. Specimen: T cells isolated from PBMCs. These receptors all stem from a human donor in good health.

The genes are TRBV7-6 and TRBJ2-7; D gene uncertain. Trimming stripped 1 base from V and 2 bases from J, with 15 bases between. The CDR3 contains 16 residues. The germline gives CDR1 SGHVS, CDR2 FNYEAQ. CDR3 sequence (DNA): TGTGCCAGCAGCTTAGGTACCGGGTCTGTACCCTACGAGCAGTACTTC. Encoded protein: CASSLGTGSVPYEQYF.

The rearrangement joins TRBV2 to TRBJ2-1; possibly TRBD2 for D (5 bases). V lost 9 bases, J lost 7 bases, and 13 bases lay in between. Germline loops: CDR1 SNHLY, CDR2 FYNNEI. CDR3 length: 12 amino acids. The CDR3 nucleotides read TGTGCCAGTCGAAGCGGTATAAATGAGCAGTTCTTC. Its translation: CASRSGINEQFF. Using reference TRBV2 and TRBJ2-1 for the parts outside the CDR3, the full variable domain is EPEVTQTPSHQVTQMGQEVILRCVPISNHLYFYWYRQILGQKVEFLVSFYNNEISEKSEIFDDQFSVERPDGSNFTLKIRSTKLEDSAMYFCASRSGINEQFFGPGTRLTVL.

The V and J genes are TRBV2 and TRBJ2-7; D not certain. Trimming shortened V by 11 bases and J by 0 bases, and 20 bases separated the two germline ends. Germline loops: CDR1 SNHLY, CDR2 FYNNEI. This CDR3 is 15 amino acids long. CDR3 protein: CAVRPPETSSYEQYF. The CDR3 nucleotides are TGTGCCGTTCGTCCCCCGGAGACGAGCTCCTACGAGCAGTACTTC. Variable domain in full (rest from reference TRBV2 and TRBJ2-7): EPEVTQTPSHQVTQMGQEVILRCVPISNHLYFYWYRQILGQKVEFLVSFYNNEISEKSEIFDDQFSVERPDGSNFTLKIRSTKLEDSAMYFCAVRPPETSSYEQYFGPGTRLTVT.

The chain combines TRBV7-2 with TRBJ2-2; 10 bases align to TRBD1. CDR1 SGHTA and CDR2 FQGNSA come from the germline V gene. CDR3 length: 14 amino acids. The junction had 6 bases not matched to a gene; V was cut back by 6 bases and J by 8 bases. CDR3 loop: CASRRDRGSGELFF. Here the CDR3 DNA reads TGTGCCAGCAGAAGGGACAGGGGATCTGGGGAGCTGTTTTTT.

V usage is TRBV5-1 and J usage is TRBJ1-2; D might be TRBD1 (6 bases). Per the germline V gene, CDR1 is SGHRS and CDR2 is YFSETQ. The CDR3 loop spans 14 amino acids. V dropped 4 bases and J dropped 1 base, with 11 bases sitting between them. CDR3 amino acids: CASSPDSFNYGYTF. The CDR3 bases are TGCGCCAGCAGCCCGGACAGCTTTAACTATGGCTACACCTTC.

This chain uses TRBV29-1 with TRBJ2-1; tentatively, D is TRBD1 (5 bases). Trimming took off 8 bases at V and 9 bases at J, with 20 bases between the two ends. The CDR3 runs 13 residues. Per germline, CDR1 SQVTM and CDR2 ANQGSEA. In DNA form, the CDR3 reads TGCAGCCCAGAGTTGGGGCCAGCAGGTGAGCAGTTCTTC. As protein: CSPELGPAGEQFF.

V and J are TRBV27 and TRBJ1-1, with a weak D call TRBD1 (5 bases). The CDR3 is 12 amino acids. The V gene lost 5 bases and the J gene lost 7 bases, with 11 bases spanning the gap. Germline V gives CDR1 MNHEY, CDR2 SMNVEV (reference sequence). The CDR3 sequence is CASSVRGGEAFF. The CDR3 nucleotides read TGTGCCAGCAGTGTCCGGGGGGGTGAAGCTTTCTTT.

CDR3 DNA sequence: TGTGCCACCAGCGGCGACAGTTACGAGCAGTACTTC. Translation: CATSGDSYEQYF. V usage is TRBV15 and J usage is TRBJ2-7, with D maybe TRBD1 (5 bases). Germline CDR1 reads LNHNV; CDR2 reads YYDKDF (reference sequence). V was trimmed by 5 bases and J by 4 bases, leaving 9 bases between them. CDR3 size: 12 residues.

The rearrangement links TRBV7-3 to TRBJ2-7, with D tentatively TRBD2 (5 bases). The CDR3 sequence is 14 residues long. Trimming stripped 3 bases from V and 2 bases from J, with 11 bases between. Germline values: CDR1 SGHTA, CDR2 FQGTGA. CDR3 DNA sequence: TGTGCCAGCAGCTTCTTGGGAGAAGCCTACGAGCAGTACTTC. Its translation: CASSFLGEAYEQYF.

The chain has TRBV2 and TRBJ1-4; D is perhaps TRBD1 (6 bases). Germline lookup yields CDR1 SNHLY and CDR2 FYNNEI. V gave up 7 bases and J gave up 1 base, with 13 bases separating them. The CDR3 has 15 amino acids. Here the CDR3 DNA reads TGTGCCAGCATCTTACAGGGTGGAACTAATGAAAAACTGTTTTTT. Protein product: CASILQGGTNEKLFF. The full variable domain, completed using reference TRBV2 and TRBJ1-4, is EPEVTQTPSHQVTQMGQEVILRCVPISNHLYFYWYRQILGQKVEFLVSFYNNEISEKSEIFDDQFSVERPDGSNFTLKIRSTKLEDSAMYFCASILQGGTNEKLFFGSGTQLSVL.

This clone was recorded only once. The chain carries TRBV11-3 and TRBJ2-2, with D unresolved. The germline gives CDR1 SGHNT, CDR2 YENEEA. Trimming pared 5 bases from V and 0 bases from J, leaving 10 bases between. The CDR3 runs 15 residues. The CDR3 DNA is TGTGCCAGCAGCCCTAGGCTAGCGAACACCGGGGAGCTGTTTTTT. This translates into CASSPRLANTGELFF.

The chain has TRBV5-1 and TRBJ1-1; 7 bases are a match to TRBD1. Germline assignment: CDR1 SGHRS and CDR2 YFSETQ. This CDR3 has 15 residues. J lost 1 base, V lost 5 bases, and 8 bases had no gene match. The CDR3 coding sequence is TGCGCCAGCAGTTATGTACCAGGGGGGAACACTGAAGCTTTCTTT. Translating it yields CASSYVPGGNTEAFF.

To note about this clone: In the same sample, other DNA sequences code for this CDR3. This rearrangement joins TRBV11-3 to TRBJ1-1; D gene uncertain. Germline V gene lookup returns CDR1 SGHNT and CDR2 YENEEA. The V and J ends lost 5 bases and 4 bases respectively, with 11 bases between them. This CDR3 contains 13 residues. The CDR3 nucleotides read TGTGCCAGCAGCCTTGAAGGGAGCACTGAAGCTTTCTTT. Translation: CASSLEGSTEAFF. The full variable domain, completed using reference TRBV11-3 and TRBJ1-1, is EAGVVQSPRYKIIEKKQPVAFWCNPISGHNTLYWYLQNLGQGPELLIRYENEEAVDDSQLPKDRFSAERLKGVDSTLKIQPAELGDSAVYLCASSLEGSTEAFFGQGTRLTVV.

V is TRBV11-3 and J is TRBJ1-3; D remains ambiguous. The CDR3 has 14 residues. Looked up from germline, CDR1 is SGHNT and CDR2 is YENEEA. The ends were cut back, 0 bases at V and 0 bases at J, with 3 bases in the middle. Written as DNA, the CDR3 is TGTGCCAGCAGCTTAGACAGCTCTGGAAACACCATATATTTT. Translating it yields CASSLDSSGNTIYF.

This clone came up once. V is TRBV25-1 and J is TRBJ2-7; TRBD1 matches at 8 bases. The CDR3 contains 14 residues. V trimming: 3 bases; J trimming: 5 bases; junction bases outside the gene matches: 6. The germline CDR1 and CDR2 sequences are MGHDK and SYGVNS. For the CDR3, the DNA is TGTGCCAGCAGTGACCCGGGACAGGTCAACGAGCAGTACTTC. Its translation: CASSDPGQVNEQYF.

The CDR3 here is CASSRDRNPGNTIYF. CDR3 bases: TGTGCCAGTAGTAGGGACAGAAACCCTGGAAACACCATATATTTT. The rearrangement links TRBV19 to TRBJ1-3; TRBD1 agrees at 7 bases. Unmatched junction bases numbered 5, after V lost 4 bases and J lost 2 bases. The CDR3 runs to 15 residues. The germline V gene encodes CDR1 LNHDA and CDR2 SQIVND (reference sequence).

The chain recombines TRBV27 with TRBJ2-2; 11 nucleotides agree with TRBD1. Trimming removed 0 bases from V and 5 bases from J; junction bases left unmatched: 2. This CDR3 region has 16 residues. Germline loops: CDR1 MNHEY, CDR2 SMNVEV (reference sequence). The DNA of the CDR3 is TGTGCCAGCAGTTTATCGGGGACAGGGGGGACCGGGGAGCTGTTTTTT. It is translated as CASSLSGTGGTGELFF.

The chain has TRBV6-5 and TRBJ2-7; no clear D gene. Germline CDR1 and CDR2: MNHEY and SVGAGI. The CDR3 is 15 residues long. V was cut by 0 bases and J by 3 bases, with 12 bases left in between. CDR3 DNA sequence: TGTGCCAGCAGTTACTCGATGCCGGTGATCTACGAGCAGTACTTC. This encodes CASSYSMPVIYEQYF.

The CDR3 region has the DNA TGTGCCAGCAGCTTAGCCTCGGGACTTCCCTACGAGCAGTACTTC. Protein sequence: CASSLASGLPYEQYF. The chain combines TRBV7-2 with TRBJ2-7; tentatively, D is TRBD2 (6 bases). Germline V gene sequence: CDR1 SGHTA, CDR2 FQGNSA. The ends were cut back, 0 bases at V and 2 bases at J, with 11 bases in the middle. The CDR3 length is 15 residues.

The chain combines TRBV7-3 with TRBJ2-2; tentatively, D is TRBD1 (6 bases). CDR1 and CDR2 (germline): SGHTA, FQGTGA. V gave up 5 bases and J gave up 3 bases, with 16 bases separating them. The CDR3 has 16 amino acids. CDR3: CASSITGNAYTGELFF. The CDR3 DNA reads as TGTGCCAGCAGCATCACAGGGAACGCGTACACCGGGGAGCTGTTTTTT. Full variable domain (rest looked up from reference TRBV7-3 and TRBJ2-2): GAGVSQTPSNKVTEKGKYVELRCDPISGHTALYWYRQSLGQGPEFLIYFQGTGAADDSGLPNDRFFAVRPEGSVSTLKIQRTERGDSAVYLCASSITGNAYTGELFFGEGSRLTVL.

The J gene is TRBJ1-2, the V gene TRBV9; 8 bases match TRBD1. V shed 3 bases and J 4 bases; nucleotides not matched to a gene: 8. Germline assignment: CDR1 SGDLS and CDR2 YYNGEE. This CDR3 is 15 amino acids long. This CDR3 reads CASSAGTGPVYGYTF. CDR3 nucleotide sequence: TGTGCCAGCAGCGCGGGGACAGGCCCAGTCTATGGCTACACCTTC.

DNA of the CDR3: TGTGCCAGCAGTTTAGTGGGACTAGTGGGGAATGAGCAGTTCTTC. Amino acid sequence: CASSLVGLVGNEQFF. The V gene is TRBV28, the J gene TRBJ2-1; TRBD2 agrees at 8 bases. Germline V lookup: CDR1 MDHEN, CDR2 SYDVKM. V lost 2 bases and J lost 7; bases outside the gene matches: 7. There are 15 residues in the CDR3. The full variable domain, completed using reference TRBV28 and TRBJ2-1, is DVKVTQSSRYLVKRTGEKVFLECVQDMDHENMFWYRQDPGLGLRLIYFSYDVKMKEKGDIPEGYSVSREKKERFSLILESASTNQTSMYLCASSLVGLVGNEQFFGPGTRLTVL.

The chain recombines TRBV30 with TRBJ1-1; D is ambiguous. V was pared by 3 bases and J by 3 bases, with 5 bases between. The CDR3 has 11 residues. CDR1 is GTSNPN and CDR2 is SVGIG in the germline V gene (reference sequence). CDR3 DNA sequence: TGTGCCTGGAGGAGGGACACTGAAGCTTTCTTT. Its translation: CAWRRDTEAFF. Full variable domain (rest looked up from reference TRBV30 and TRBJ1-1): SQTIHQWPATLVQPVGSPLSLECTVEGTSNPNLYWYRQAAGRGLQLLFYSVGIGQISSEVPQNLSASRPQDRQFILSSKKLLLSDSGFYLCAWRRDTEAFFGQGTRLTVV.

The chain couples TRBV6-1 to TRBJ2-3, with 9 positions matching TRBD2. Trimming at V came to 3 bases and at J to 6 bases, leaving 13 bases not matched to a gene. CDR1 is MNHNS, CDR2 SASEGT, per germline. This CDR3 comprises 17 residues. The CDR3 DNA is TGTGCCAGCAGTGACAGGGTCGTGATAGCGGGAGCGGATACGCAGTATTTT. Translation gives CASSDRVVIAGADTQYF.

In its sample, this clone was seen a few times. This chain connects TRBV20-1 to TRBJ1-1; D call uncertain. Trimming stripped 4 bases from V and 3 bases from J, with 6 bases between. In germline, CDR1 is DFQATT, CDR2 SNEGSKA (reference sequence). CDR3 size: 11 residues. The CDR3: CSAMEYTEAFF. CDR3 bases: TGCAGTGCTATGGAGTACACTGAAGCTTTCTTT.

The CDR3 DNA follows: TGTGCCAGCAGTTTAGGGGGCCCAGACTACGAGCAGTACTTC. It yields the protein CASSLGGPDYEQYF. The V and J genes are TRBV27 and TRBJ2-7; D is possibly TRBD1 (6 bases). The V gene lost 2 bases and the J gene lost 3 bases, with 11 bases spanning the gap. The germline V gene encodes CDR1 MNHEY and CDR2 SMNVEV (reference sequence). The CDR3 has 14 residues.

In nucleotides, the CDR3 is TGTGCCAGCAGCTTGTTGGCGCGTAGGGAGACAACTAATGAAAAACTGTTTTTT. It yields the protein CASSLLARRETTNEKLFF. The chain has TRBV7-8 and TRBJ1-4; D unresolved. V gave up 3 bases and J gave up 0 bases, with 17 bases separating them. This CDR3 comprises 18 residues. Germline lookup yields CDR1 SGHVS and CDR2 FQNEAQ. The variable domain in full, completed from reference TRBV7-8 and TRBJ1-4, reads GAGVSQSPRYKVAKRGQDVALRCDPISGHVSLFWYQQALGQGPEFLTYFQNEAQLDKSGLPSDRFFAERPEGSVSTLKIQRTQQEDSAVYLCASSLLARRETTNEKLFFGSGTQLSVL.

The CDR3 nucleotides read TGTGCCAGCAGCCCCCCCGGCGGGTACAATGAGCAGTTCTTC. It codes for CASSPPGGYNEQFF. This sequence joins TRBV9 and TRBJ2-1, with a possible D match to TRBD2 (5 bases). The CDR3 totals 14 residues. The germline V gene encodes CDR1 SGDLS and CDR2 YYNGEE. The germline V and J ends were trimmed by 4 bases and 4 bases, with 12 bases remaining between them.

The chain couples TRBV19 to TRBJ2-7, with a weak D call TRBD2 (5 bases). Trimming left V 10 bases short and J 7 bases short, with 20 bases between. This CDR3 has 13 residues. Germline V gene sequence: CDR1 LNHDA, CDR2 SQIVND (reference sequence). CDR3 nucleotide sequence: TGTGCCACGGAGGATCCGTTCTCTGTAGAGCAGTACTTC. It specifies CATEDPFSVEQYF. The full variable domain, in which reference TRBV19 and TRBJ2-7 provide the parts outside the CDR3, is DGGITQSPKYLFRKEGQNVTLSCEQNLNHDAMYWYRQDPGQGLRLIYYSQIVNDFQKGDIAEGYSVSREKKESFPLTVTSAQKNPTAFYLCATEDPFSVEQYFGPGTRLTVT.

This chain links TRBV6-1 with TRBJ2-1; D uncertain. The length of the CDR3 is 12 residues. V was cut by 6 bases and J by 6 bases, with 9 bases left in between. Germline V gene sequence: CDR1 MNHNS, CDR2 SASEGT. CDR3: CASRSFSNEQFF. DNA for the CDR3: TGTGCCAGCAGGTCGTTTTCCAATGAGCAGTTCTTC.

The gene calls are TRBV28 and TRBJ2-7, with 9 bases that match TRBD2. This CDR3 region has 15 residues. V gave up 1 base and J gave up 2 bases; unmatched junction bases: 3. CDR1 and CDR2 from the germline V gene are MDHEN and SYDVKM. CDR3 sequence reads: CASSLFLAGPYEQYF. CDR3 DNA: TGTGCCAGCAGTTTATTTCTAGCGGGGCCCTACGAGCAGTACTTC.